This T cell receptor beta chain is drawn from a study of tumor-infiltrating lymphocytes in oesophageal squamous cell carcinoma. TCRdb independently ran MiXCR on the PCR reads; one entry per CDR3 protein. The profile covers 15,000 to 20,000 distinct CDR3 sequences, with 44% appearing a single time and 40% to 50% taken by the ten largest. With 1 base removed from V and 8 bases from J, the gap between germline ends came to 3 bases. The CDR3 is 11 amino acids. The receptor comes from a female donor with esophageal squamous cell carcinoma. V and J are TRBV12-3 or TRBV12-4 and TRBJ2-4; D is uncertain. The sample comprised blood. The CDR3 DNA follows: TGTGCCAGCAGTTTAGGATACATTCAGTACTTC. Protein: CASSLGYIQYF.